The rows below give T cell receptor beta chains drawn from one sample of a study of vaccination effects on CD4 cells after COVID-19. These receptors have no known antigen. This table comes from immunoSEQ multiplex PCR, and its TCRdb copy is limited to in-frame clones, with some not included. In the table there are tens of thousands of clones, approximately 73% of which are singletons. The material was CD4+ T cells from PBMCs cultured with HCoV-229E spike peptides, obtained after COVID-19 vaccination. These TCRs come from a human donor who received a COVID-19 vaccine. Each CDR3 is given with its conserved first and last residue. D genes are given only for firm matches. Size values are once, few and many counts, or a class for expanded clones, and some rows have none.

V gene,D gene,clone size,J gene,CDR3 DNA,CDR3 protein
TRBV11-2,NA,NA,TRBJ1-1,TGTGCCAGCAGCGGTGGTAGCGCGGGGAACACTGAAGCTTTCTTT,CASSGGSAGNTEAFF
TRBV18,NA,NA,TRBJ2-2,TGTGCCAGCTCGCTTTTACAGGGCCCGAACACCGGGGAGCTGTTTTTT,CASSLLQGPNTGELFF
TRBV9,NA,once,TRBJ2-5,TGTGCCAGCAGCGTTCGGGCTAGGGAGACCCAGTACTTC,CASSVRARETQYF
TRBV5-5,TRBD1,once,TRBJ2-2,TGTGCCAGCAGCTTGAGACAGGGAGTTGTCACCGGGGAGCTGTTTTTT,CASSLRQGVVTGELFF
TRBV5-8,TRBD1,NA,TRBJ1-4,TGTGCCAGCAGATACCAGACAGGGACTAATGAAAAACTGTTTTTT,CASRYQTGTNEKLFF
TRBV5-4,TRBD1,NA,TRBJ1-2,TGTGCCAGCAGCTTGGCAACAGGGGCGGGCTACACCTTC,CASSLATGAGYTF
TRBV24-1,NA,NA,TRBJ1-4,TGTGCCACCAGTGGGAGTACCTTCGGTGAAAAACTGTTTTTT,CATSGSTFGEKLFF
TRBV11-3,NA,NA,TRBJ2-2,TGTGCCAGCAGCTTTCATGGGCAGGGTGGCGGGGAGCTGTTTTTT,CASSFHGQGGGELFF
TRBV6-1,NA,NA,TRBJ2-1,TGTGCCAGCAGTGAAACCCCTAACAGGGCGGTACGCAATGAGCAGTTCTTC,CASSETPNRAVRNEQFF
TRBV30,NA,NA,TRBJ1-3,TGTGCCTGGAGTGTACTTGGGGCGCCCTCTGGAAACACCATATATTTT,CAWSVLGAPSGNTIYF
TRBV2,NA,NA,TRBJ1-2,TGTGCCAGCAGAGAAAACAGGGAATACGGCTACACCTTC,CASRENREYGYTF
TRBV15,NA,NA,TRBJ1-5,TGTGCCACCAGCGGGGGGGCTTTTCAGCCCCAGCATTTT,CATSGGAFQPQHF
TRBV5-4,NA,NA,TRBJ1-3,TGTGCCAGCAGCTCCGGGACCTCCCAGGTCATATATTTT,CASSSGTSQVIYF
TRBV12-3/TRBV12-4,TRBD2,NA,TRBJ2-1,TGTGCCAGCACCTATAGCGGGGAGCAGTTCTTC,CASTYSGEQFF
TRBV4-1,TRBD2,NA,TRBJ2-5,TGCGCCAGCAGCCAAGATCGGTCTAGCGGGGGGGAAGAGACCCAGTACTTC,CASSQDRSSGGEETQYF
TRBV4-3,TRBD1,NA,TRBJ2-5,TGCGCCAGCAGCCAGTCTAACAGGGGAACCAAAGAGACCCAGTACTTC,CASSQSNRGTKETQYF
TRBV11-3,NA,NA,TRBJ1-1,TGTGCCAGCAGCCTACAGGGTGGCACTGAAGCTTTCTTT,CASSLQGGTEAFF
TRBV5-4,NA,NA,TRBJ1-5,TGTGCCAGCAGCTTGGGTATTCGTCAGCCCCAGCATTTT,CASSLGIRQPQHF
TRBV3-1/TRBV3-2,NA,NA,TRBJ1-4,TGTGCCAGCAGCCAAGAGTCCGGGTCAGATGAAAAACTGTTTTTT,CASSQESGSDEKLFF
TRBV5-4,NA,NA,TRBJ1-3,TGTGCCAGCAGCTATTCAGGGGAACGGTCTGGAAACACCATATATTTT,CASSYSGERSGNTIYF
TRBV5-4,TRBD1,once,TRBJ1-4,TGTGCCAGCAGCTTGATACGGACAGGGGATTGGAATGAAAAACTGTTTTTT,CASSLIRTGDWNEKLFF
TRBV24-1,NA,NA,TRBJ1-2,TGTGCCACCAGTGATCCTCGGGGGGATGGCTACACCTTC,CATSDPRGDGYTF
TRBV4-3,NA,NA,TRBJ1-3,TGCGCCAGCAGCCCAGTGTCTTCTGGAAACACCATATATTTT,CASSPVSSGNTIYF
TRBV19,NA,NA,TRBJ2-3,TGTGCCAGTAGTATATCCCCGGGCGAGGCTACGCAGTATTTT,CASSISPGEATQYF
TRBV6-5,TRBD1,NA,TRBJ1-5,TGTGCCAGCAGGCTAGCAGGGGGCGGTCAGCCCCAGCATTTT,CASRLAGGGQPQHF
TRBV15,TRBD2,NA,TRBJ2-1,TGTGCCACCAGCAGAGTACTAGCGGGGGTGGGGCAGTTCTTC,CATSRVLAGVGQFF
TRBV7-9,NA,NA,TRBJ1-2,TGTGCCAGCAGCTTAGGGGGCGGGAACTATGGCTACACCTTC,CASSLGGGNYGYTF